What follows are 22 T cell receptor beta chains derived from one specimen sequenced in a study of blood T cells in healthy people across ages. Then a second PCR, running roughly 7 to 11 cycles, was carried out with a sample-barcoded 5' primer and a J-beta primer mix. MiXCR, run by TCRdb on the 5' RACE reads, gives a single entry per CDR3 protein. The sample yields 650,000 to 800,000 distinct CDR3 sequences, 40% to 50% seen once. The sequencing sample was made of blood. These receptors came from a man aged 55 to 70 in good health.

J is TRBJ2-5 and V is TRBV7-8; 11 nucleotides agree with TRBD1. The J call may be incorrect, as the DNA end agrees better with TRBJ2-7. CDR1 is SGHVS and CDR2 is FQNEAQ in the germline V gene. The CDR3 is 17 amino acids. The CDR3 nucleotides read TGTGCCAGCAGCTTAGGCGCTCGGGACAGGGGGTTCTACGAGCAGTACTTC. It specifies CASSLGARDRGFYEQYF.

As concerns this clonotype: The junction departs from the called germline gene at one end, perhaps through a read error. CDR3 region: CSARDGGAKEKLFF. DNA for the CDR3: TGCAGTGCTAGAGATGGAGGGGCTAAGGAAAAACTGTTTTTT. The chain uses TRBV20-1 and TRBJ1-4; tentative D call: TRBD1 (5 bases). The CDR3 has 14 residues. Germline lookup yields CDR1 DFQATT and CDR2 SNEGSKA (reference sequence).

The rearrangement uses TRBV29-1 and TRBJ2-5, with unresolved D. Germline lookup yields CDR1 SQVTM and CDR2 ANQGSEA. CDR3 size: 11 residues. V was trimmed by 2 bases and J by 8 bases, leaving 9 bases between them. For the CDR3, the DNA is TGCAGCGTTGAAAGATCGAGAACCCAGTACTTC. This sequence encodes CSVERSRTQYF.

This clonotype has a handful of counts. V gene TRBV7-2 combines with J gene TRBJ1-1; D is undetermined. Germline lookup yields CDR1 SGHTA and CDR2 FQGNSA. The ends were cut back, 0 bases at V and 7 bases at J, with 6 bases in the middle. The CDR3 runs 12 residues. This chain's CDR3 is CASSLARNEAFF. The CDR3 nucleotides read TGTGCCAGCAGCTTAGCCCGGAATGAAGCTTTCTTT.

This clonotype has a handful of counts. The chain carries TRBV20-1 and TRBJ2-3; 8 bases line up with TRBD1. V lost 3 bases to trimming and J lost 2 bases; unmatched junction nucleotides: 7. The CDR3 consists of 15 residues. Germline V gene lookup returns CDR1 DFQATT and CDR2 SNEGSKA (reference sequence). The CDR3 reads CSASDGQGATDTQYF. CDR3 sequence (DNA): TGCAGTGCTAGTGACGGTCAGGGGGCCACAGATACGCAGTATTTT.

As DNA, the CDR3 is TGTGCCAGCAGTCCAAGGGTCAGGGTGGATACGCAGTATTTT. The encoded protein is CASSPRVRVDTQYF. The gene calls are TRBV12-3 or TRBV12-4 and TRBJ2-3; D may be TRBD1 (5 bases). Deletions cut 5 bases from V and 6 bases from J, with 15 bases between. The CDR3 runs to 14 residues.

V gene TRBV20-1 combines with J gene TRBJ2-7; D might be TRBD1 (5 bases). Trimming pared 4 bases from V and 6 bases from J, leaving 10 bases between. Per germline, CDR1 DFQATT and CDR2 SNEGSKA (reference sequence). The CDR3 contains 11 residues. The CDR3 region has the DNA TGCAGTGCTAAGCAGGGCAGCGAGCAGTACTTC. It specifies CSAKQGSEQYF.

The chain employs TRBV4-1 and TRBJ2-7, with D possibly being TRBD1 or TRBD2 (5 bases each). CDR3 size: 16 residues. The V and J ends lost 4 bases and 2 bases respectively, with 18 bases between them. Germline V gives CDR1 MGHRA, CDR2 YSYEKL. The CDR3 DNA follows: TGCGCCAGCAGCCTTCCCGGGGCAACACCTACCTACGAGCAGTACTTC. This gives the protein CASSLPGATPTYEQYF.

This clonotype turned up a few times. The chain links TRBV7-9 to TRBJ2-7; D may correspond to TRBD1 or TRBD2 (6 bases each). Germline loops: CDR1 SEHNR, CDR2 FQNEAQ (reference sequence). Deletions cut 5 bases from V and 0 bases from J, with 11 bases between. The CDR3 extends over 14 amino acids. The CDR3 region is CASSTPGASYEQYF. The CDR3 DNA is TGTGCCAGCAGCACACCGGGGGCCTCCTACGAGCAGTACTTC.

This clonotype was picked up a small number of times. This chain joins TRBV5-1 and TRBJ2-5, with 7 bases matching TRBD1. V dropped 4 bases and J dropped 1; count of bases not matched to a gene: 7. This CDR3 contains 15 residues. Germline loops: CDR1 SGHRS, CDR2 YFSETQ. CDR3 bases: TGCGCCAGCAGCCCCCACAGGGGTTCCCAAGAGACCCAGTACTTC. It yields the protein CASSPHRGSQETQYF. Looking up the rest from reference TRBV5-1 and TRBJ2-5 gives the full variable domain: KAGVTQTPRYLIKTRGQQVTLSCSPISGHRSVSWYQQTPGQGLQFLFEYFSETQRNKGNFPGRFSGRQFSNSRSEMNVSTLELGDSALYLCASSPHRGSQETQYFGPGTRLLVL.

This clonotype was seen many times. This rearrangement joins TRBV16 to TRBJ1-6, with D possibly being TRBD1 (5 bases). The CDR3 length is 17 residues. Deletions cut 0 bases from V and 4 bases from J, with 13 bases between. Germline values: CDR1 KGHSY, CDR2 FQNENV. The CDR3 DNA sequence: TGTGCCAGCAGCCAATCTCGGCAGGGAACATATAATTCACCCCTCCACTTT. Amino acid sequence: CASSQSRQGTYNSPLHF.

There are a few counts of this clonotype. The rearrangement uses TRBV9 and TRBJ2-1; 10 nucleotides align to TRBD2. Trimming removed 1 base from V and 8 bases from J; junction bases left unmatched: 6. Germline V lookup: CDR1 SGDLS, CDR2 YYNGEE. CDR3 length: 15 amino acids. CDR3 loop: CASSVQAGGPYEQFF. CDR3 nucleotide sequence: TGTGCCAGCAGCGTACAAGCGGGGGGGCCCTATGAGCAGTTCTTC.

The J gene is TRBJ1-5, the V gene TRBV2, with TRBD1 identical over 10 bases. Germline lookup yields CDR1 SNHLY and CDR2 FYNNEI. This CDR3 is built from 15 residues. Germline trimming cut 6 bases from V and 7 bases from J; bases unmatched to any gene: 9. CDR3 in amino acids: CASRGDRGDGQPQHF. Written as DNA, the CDR3 is TGTGCCAGCAGAGGGGACAGGGGAGACGGGCAGCCCCAGCATTTT. Full variable domain (outside the CDR3, taken from reference TRBV2 and TRBJ1-5): EPEVTQTPSHQVTQMGQEVILRCVPISNHLYFYWYRQILGQKVEFLVSFYNNEISEKSEIFDDQFSVERPDGSNFTLKIRSTKLEDSAMYFCASRGDRGDGQPQHFGDGTRLSIL.

The chain combines TRBV9 with TRBJ2-3; D may be TRBD1 or TRBD2 (5 bases each). The V gene lost 0 bases and the J gene lost 4 bases, with 18 bases spanning the gap. Germline V gives CDR1 SGDLS, CDR2 YYNGEE. The CDR3 loop spans 17 amino acids. The CDR3 DNA follows: TGTGCCAGCAGCGTAGCTGAATTGGGGGTTTCGTCAGATACGCAGTATTTT. Its translation is CASSVAELGVSSDTQYF.

The genes are TRBV7-9 and TRBJ1-4, with a possible D match to TRBD1 (6 bases). The length of the CDR3 is 13 residues. V was clipped by 5 bases and J by 5 bases, with 9 bases between them. Germline loops: CDR1 SEHNR, CDR2 FQNEAQ (reference sequence). Here the CDR3 DNA reads TGTGCCAGCAGCCGAGGACAGAATGAAAAACTGTTTTTT. It translates to CASSRGQNEKLFF.

V and J are TRBV29-1 and TRBJ2-3; 12 bases are a match to TRBD1. Looked up from germline, CDR1 is SQVTM and CDR2 is ANQGSEA. Trimming cost V 8 bases and J 5 bases; bases outside gene matches: 8. There are 14 residues in the CDR3. In DNA form, the CDR3 reads TGCAGCACGGGACAGGGGGCGCAGGGAGATACGCAGTATTTT. This translates into CSTGQGAQGDTQYF.

This clonotype turned up a few times. The genes are TRBV6-2 or TRBV6-3 and TRBJ1-5; no clear D gene. Germline V CDR1 and CDR2: MNHEY, SVGEGT. The V end was cut by 7 bases, the J end by 5 bases, with 15 bases between. This CDR3 is 14 amino acids long. The CDR3 protein is CASKDPVPDQPQHF. CDR3 coding DNA: TGTGCCAGCAAGGATCCTGTGCCCGATCAGCCCCAGCATTTT.

This clonotype has a handful of counts. The chain has TRBV5-6 and TRBJ1-2, with D uncertain. CDR1 is SGHDT, CDR2 YYEEEE, per germline. Trimming pared 1 base from V and 5 bases from J, leaving 12 bases between. This CDR3 region has 14 residues. The CDR3 sequence: CASSLLNGAYGYTF. The CDR3 coding sequence is TGTGCCAGCAGCTTGTTAAACGGCGCGTATGGCTACACCTTC.

Remarks on this clonotype: One end of the junction is discordant with germline, which a read error may explain. The chain employs TRBV4-3 and TRBJ2-3; D not resolved. CDR1 is LGHNA, CDR2 YSLEER, per germline. The CDR3 consists of 15 residues. The CDR3 reads CASGQDLTSTDTQYF. In DNA form, the CDR3 reads TGCGCCAGCGGCCAAGATTTGACGAGCACAGATACGCAGTATTTT.

The chain joins TRBV25-1 to TRBJ1-2; TRBD1 might be the D (6 bases). Per the germline V gene, CDR1 is MGHDK and CDR2 is SYGVNS. The CDR3 is 14 residues long. Trimming took 3 bases from V and 4 from J, leaving 12 bases between them. Here the CDR3 reads CASSDLDRSYGYTF. For the CDR3, the DNA is TGTGCCAGCAGTGACCTAGACAGGAGCTATGGCTACACCTTC.

A few counts support this clonotype. This rearrangement joins TRBV20-1 to TRBJ2-5; 16 bases line up with TRBD2. Per the germline V gene, CDR1 is DFQATT and CDR2 is SNEGSKA (reference sequence). V trimming: 6 bases; J trimming: 1 base; junction bases outside the gene matches: 11. CDR3 length equals 18 residues. As DNA, the CDR3 is TGCAGTGCCCAATCGGGACTAGCGGGAGGGAGTCTCCAAGAGACCCAGTACTTC. As protein: CSAQSGLAGGSLQETQYF.

The J gene is TRBJ2-1, the V gene TRBV9; TRBD2 agrees at 9 bases. CDR3 length: 16 amino acids. CDR1 and CDR2 from the germline V gene are SGDLS and YYNGEE. Trimming took 4 bases from V and 5 from J; bases not matched to a gene: 10. The CDR3 region has the DNA TGTGCCAGCAGCCTTAACCTAGAGCGGGGGGACAATGAGCAGTTCTTC. Translated, it gives CASSLNLERGDNEQFF. The whole variable domain, filled in from reference TRBV9 and TRBJ2-1, reads DSGVTQTPKHLITATGQRVTLRCSPRSGDLSVYWYQQSLDQGLQFLIQYYNGEERAKGNILERFSAQQFPDLHSELNLSSLELGDSALYFCASSLNLERGDNEQFFGPGTRLTVL.